Each of the 30 T cell receptor beta chains below was sequenced from the same sample in a study of a mutant IDH1 vaccine in newly diagnosed glioma. The assay was immunoSEQ multiplex PCR, and TCRdb's table has in-frame clones only and misses some. The table records about 54,000 clones, approximately 81% of them present only once. What these receptors recognize is not known. The time point here: week 35, safety follow-up. Every vaccination contained 300 ug of the mutant IDH1 20-mer peptide and was paired with topical imiquimod. The sample consisted of PBMCs, taken from a glioma patient whose treatment included an IDH1 peptide vaccine. The receptors here all came from a woman under 30 with glioma.

The chain recombines TRBV9 with TRBJ1-2; 10 nucleotides align to TRBD1. The V gene's germline CDR1 is SGDLS and CDR2 YYNGEE. The CDR3 loop spans 14 amino acids. V dropped 0 bases and J dropped 5; count of bases not matched to a gene: 1. CDR3: CASSVGTGGYGYTF. DNA for the CDR3: TGTGCCAGCAGCGTAGGGACAGGGGGTTATGGCTACACCTTC.

On this clone itself: Being one base from a much bigger clone, this may be a read error. This chain links TRBV15 with TRBJ1-2; 8 bases agree with TRBD1. The length of the CDR3 is 17 residues. The germline CDR1 and CDR2 sequences are LNHNV and YYDKDF (reference sequence). CDR3 sequence: CATNRDLLTDRVYGYTF. As DNA, the CDR3 is TGTGCCACCAACAGAGACCTTCTAACGGACAGGGTCTATGGCTACACCTTC.

The chain joins TRBV6-1 to TRBJ2-1; 7 bases map to TRBD2. CDR1 and CDR2 from the germline V gene are MNHNS and SASEGT. The CDR3 loop spans 13 amino acids. V lost 4 bases and J lost 9; bases outside the gene matches: 6. The CDR3 region has the DNA TGTGCCAGCAGTGTTACGGGGGAGGGTGAGCAGTTCTTC. The encoded protein is CASSVTGEGEQFF.

The CDR3 protein is CASSLGQGVMAEAFF. The CDR3, as DNA: TGTGCCAGCAGCTTAGGACAGGGCGTTATGGCTGAAGCTTTCTTT. This chain uses TRBV7-9 with TRBJ1-1; 7 bases are a match to TRBD1. Germline trimming cut 1 base from V and 6 bases from J; bases unmatched to any gene: 8. Germline V gene sequence: CDR1 SEHNR, CDR2 FQNEAQ (reference sequence). There are 15 residues in the CDR3.

The rearrangement joins TRBV7-2 to TRBJ1-1, with 7 bases aligning to TRBD1. The CDR3 is 16 amino acids. With 2 bases clipped from V and 0 bases from J, the junction kept 6 bases outside the gene matches. Per the germline V gene, CDR1 is SGHTA and CDR2 is FQGNSA. Here the CDR3 DNA reads TGTGCCAGCAGCTTAAGGACAGGCCGCTTGAACACTGAAGCTTTCTTT. As protein: CASSLRTGRLNTEAFF.

V is TRBV19 and J is TRBJ2-3, with 9 bases identical to TRBD2. With V trimmed by 11 bases and J by 2 bases, 5 bases remained unmatched. Germline V gene sequence: CDR1 LNHDA, CDR2 SQIVND (reference sequence). The CDR3 is made up of 13 amino acids. CDR3 bases: TGTGCCGCATCTAGCGGGGACACAGATACGCAGTATTTT. Residues: CAASSGDTDTQYF.

The gene calls are TRBV6-5 and TRBJ2-7; maybe TRBD1 (5 bases). Germline V lookup: CDR1 MNHEY, CDR2 SVGAGI. The V end lost 6 bases, the J end lost 1 base, and 13 bases lay between the germline ends. The length of the CDR3 is 14 residues. The CDR3 DNA reads TGTGCCAGCAGCGGCAGGGTTTCTTCCTACGAGCAGTACTTC. Amino acids: CASSGRVSSYEQYF.

The rearrangement joins TRBV4-2 to TRBJ2-1; 10 bases align to TRBD2. V lost 3 bases to trimming and J lost 9 bases; unmatched junction nucleotides: 20. Germline V gene sequence: CDR1 LGHNA, CDR2 YNFKEQ. The length of the CDR3 is 19 residues. The DNA of the CDR3 is TGTGCCAGCAGCCAGCTACCGGGACTAGCGATATCCTCCCTGGTTGAGCAGTTCTTC. It is translated as CASSQLPGLAISSLVEQFF.

The V and J genes are TRBV6-5 and TRBJ2-1, with 7 bases fitting TRBD1. Germline V gene sequence: CDR1 MNHEY, CDR2 SVGAGI. The CDR3 runs to 15 residues. V shed 6 bases and J 10 bases; nucleotides not matched to a gene: 15. The CDR3 sequence is CASRSRDSLHGEQFF. The CDR3 coding sequence is TGTGCCAGCAGGAGCCGGGACAGCCTGCACGGGGAGCAGTTCTTC.

In this sample, this clone turned up once. The V and J genes are TRBV5-6 and TRBJ2-7, with TRBD2 identical over 13 bases. The trim removed 2 bases at V and 1 base at J, leaving 3 bases unmatched. Germline CDR1 is SGHDT and CDR2 is YYEEEE. The CDR3 has 16 residues. CDR3 protein: CASSLGTSGVSYEQYF. CDR3 DNA: TGTGCCAGCAGCTTAGGGACTAGCGGGGTATCCTACGAGCAGTACTTC.

The chain uses TRBV4-3 and TRBJ2-1; possible D gene TRBD1, 6 bases. Germline values: CDR1 LGHNA, CDR2 YSLEER. The CDR3 consists of 13 residues. V lost 3 bases and J 4 bases, leaving 7 bases between the germline ends. In nucleotides, the CDR3 is TGCGCCAGCAGCCAGGACAGTTACAATGAGCAGTTCTTC. It specifies CASSQDSYNEQFF.

With regard to this clone: The sample contains more than one DNA sequence encoding this CDR3. The chain links TRBV6-5 to TRBJ1-1, with D uncertain. Between the trimmed V and J ends, which lost 6 bases and 1 base, there was a span of 9 bases. CDR3 size: 13 residues. CDR1 is MNHEY and CDR2 is SVGAGI in the germline V gene. As DNA, the CDR3 is TGTGCCAGCAGACCACCAGGGAACACTGAAGCTTTCTTT. Protein: CASRPPGNTEAFF.

This clone has only a few counts. The chain joins TRBV19 to TRBJ2-2; the D is unclear. This CDR3 contains 14 residues. The V end was cut by 1 base, the J end by 4 bases, with 7 bases between. Germline CDR1 and CDR2: LNHDA and SQIVND (reference sequence). The CDR3: CASSIAGVTGELFF. As DNA, the CDR3 is TGTGCCAGTAGTATAGCAGGAGTCACCGGGGAGCTGTTTTTT.

This chain joins TRBV2 and TRBJ2-2; either TRBD1 or TRBD2 may fit D (5 bases each). Germline lookup yields CDR1 SNHLY and CDR2 FYNNEI. The CDR3 totals 16 residues. V shed 4 bases and J shed 1 base, with 13 bases lying between them. CDR3 sequence (DNA): TGTGCCAGCAGTGCAATCAAGGGGAGGAACACCGGGGAGCTGTTTTTT. Protein: CASSAIKGRNTGELFF.

The rearrangement joins TRBV5-1 to TRBJ1-2; D gene uncertain. V was trimmed by 5 bases and J by 0 bases, leaving 14 bases between them. Germline-derived CDR1 and CDR2 are SGHRS and YFSETQ. The CDR3 loop spans 15 amino acids. The CDR3 here is CASRQNSEPNYGYTF. CDR3 sequence (DNA): TGCGCCAGCAGACAGAACAGCGAGCCTAACTATGGCTACACCTTC.

V and J are TRBV6-6 and TRBJ2-7, with D possibly TRBD1 on 7 matching bases. This CDR3 has 13 amino acids. Germline CDR1 is MNHNY and CDR2 is SVGAGI (reference sequence). The V end lost 2 bases, the J end lost 7 bases, and 12 bases lay between the germline ends. Here the CDR3 DNA reads TGTGCCAGCAGTTACGACAGGGCGGGGGAGCAGTACTTC. This codes for CASSYDRAGEQYF.

The chain is built from TRBV6-1 and TRBJ2-3; 8 nucleotides agree with TRBD1. Germline loops: CDR1 MNHNS, CDR2 SASEGT. V was clipped by 1 base and J by 6 bases; unmatched bases: 6. The CDR3 loop spans 15 amino acids. The DNA for the CDR3 is TGTGCCAGCAGTGAAGGAAGCAGGGGGCACGATACGCAGTATTTT. Translating it yields CASSEGSRGHDTQYF.

The chain recombines TRBV18 with TRBJ2-3; TRBD2 matches at 9 bases. Losses at the gene ends were 1 base for V and 3 bases for J; bases not matched to a gene: 2. The germline CDR1 and CDR2 sequences are KGHSH and LQKENI. CDR3 length: 15 residues. CDR3 nucleotides: TGTGCCAGCTCACCACGCGGGGGGGCGACAGATACGCAGTATTTT. This sequence encodes CASSPRGGATDTQYF.

The CDR3 coding sequence is TGTGCCAGCAGTTTATCCCCTAGCCTGAACACCGGGGAGCTGTTTTTT. Translation: CASSLSPSLNTGELFF. The chain carries TRBV27 and TRBJ2-2; D perhaps matches TRBD2 (5 bases). V was shortened by 0 bases and J by 1 base, with 9 bases between the two germline ends. The CDR3 spans 16 residues. Germline CDR1 MNHEY, CDR2 SMNVEV (reference sequence).

V gene TRBV9 combines with J gene TRBJ2-5, with D hard to call. The germline V and J ends were trimmed by 3 bases and 4 bases, with 13 bases remaining between them. Germline V lookup: CDR1 SGDLS, CDR2 YYNGEE. The CDR3 is 14 residues long. Here the CDR3 reads CASSERSIGETQYF. The CDR3 nucleotides read TGTGCCAGCAGCGAGAGAAGTATCGGAGAGACCCAGTACTTC.

CDR3 bases: TGTGCCAGCAGCTCAACCTCGGACAGCTCCTACGAGCAGTACTTC. It specifies CASSSTSDSSYEQYF. This chain links TRBV6-6 with TRBJ2-7, with D possibly being TRBD1 (6 bases). V was shortened by 6 bases and J by 0 bases, with 15 bases between the two germline ends. CDR1 and CDR2 (germline): MNHNY, SVGAGI (reference sequence). The CDR3 loop spans 15 amino acids.

This clone appeared a single time. The chain joins TRBV5-4 to TRBJ2-3; D remains unclear. In germline, CDR1 is SGHNT, CDR2 YYREEE (reference sequence). Between the trimmed V and J ends, which lost 7 bases and 0 bases, there was a span of 9 bases. This CDR3 has 13 amino acids. CDR3 in amino acids: CASRGPSTDTQYF. Here the CDR3 DNA reads TGTGCCAGCCGCGGCCCTAGCACAGATACGCAGTATTTT.

The chain couples TRBV6-5 to TRBJ1-5, with D hard to call. Trimming shortened V by 4 bases and J by 11 bases, and 24 bases separated the two germline ends. The CDR3 is made up of 16 amino acids. In germline, CDR1 is MNHEY, CDR2 SVGAGI. CDR3 DNA sequence: TGTGCCAGCAGTTCTTCTCCCGGGTCGATAATCTCGGCCCAGCATTTT. Encoded protein: CASSSSPGSIISAQHF.

The rearrangement links TRBV19 to TRBJ2-3, with 7 positions matching TRBD1. Germline V gene lookup returns CDR1 LNHDA and CDR2 SQIVND (reference sequence). Trimming cost V 8 bases and J 3 bases; bases outside gene matches: 14. The CDR3 loop spans 16 amino acids. CDR3: CASGRQGRVGTDTQYF. The CDR3 DNA reads as TGTGCCAGTGGACGACAGGGCCGGGTAGGGACAGATACGCAGTATTTT.

This clone occurred a few times. This chain links TRBV7-9 with TRBJ1-2; D unclear. V dropped 0 bases and J dropped 2 bases, with 4 bases sitting between them. This CDR3 is 13 amino acids long. Germline V CDR1 and CDR2: SEHNR, FQNEAQ (reference sequence). CDR3 sequence: CASSLAMNYGYTF. DNA for the CDR3: TGTGCCAGCAGCTTAGCGATGAACTATGGCTACACCTTC.

This sequence joins TRBV28 and TRBJ2-1; 8 bases map to TRBD2. Germline CDR1 and CDR2: MDHEN and SYDVKM. The CDR3 totals 14 residues. The J segment lost 13 bases and the V segment lost 5 bases, leaving 13 bases of the junction unmatched. CDR3 DNA sequence: TGTGCCAGCAGTCCTCCGGGACTAGTCTTATATCAGTTCTTC. Translated: CASSPPGLVLYQFF.

The J gene is TRBJ2-7, the V gene TRBV6-6, with 9 bases that match TRBD1. V trimming: 6 bases; J trimming: 3 bases; junction bases outside the gene matches: 12. CDR1 and CDR2 (germline): MNHNY, SVGAGI (reference sequence). There are 16 residues in the CDR3. The CDR3 region is CASSPLDRGAVYEQYF. The CDR3 DNA follows: TGTGCCAGCAGCCCCTTGGACAGGGGTGCTGTCTACGAGCAGTACTTC.

This sequence joins TRBV2 and TRBJ1-1; TRBD1 aligns across 7 bases. The CDR3 consists of 14 residues. Germline values: CDR1 SNHLY, CDR2 FYNNEI. V shed 5 bases and J 0 bases; nucleotides not matched to a gene: 3. The CDR3 DNA is TGTGCCAGCAGTTATGACAGGGTGAACACTGAAGCTTTCTTT. It yields the protein CASSYDRVNTEAFF. Filled out from reference TRBV2 and TRBJ1-1, the complete variable domain reads EPEVTQTPSHQVTQMGQEVILRCVPISNHLYFYWYRQILGQKVEFLVSFYNNEISEKSEIFDDQFSVERPDGSNFTLKIRSTKLEDSAMYFCASSYDRVNTEAFFGQGTRLTVV.

This chain uses TRBV19 with TRBJ1-2; 8 positions match TRBD1. The J segment lost 8 bases and the V segment lost 1 base, leaving 6 bases of the junction unmatched. The V gene's germline CDR1 is LNHDA and CDR2 SQIVND (reference sequence). CDR3 length equals 14 residues. The CDR3 bases are TGTGCCAGTAGTATAGCGCTGGACAGGGAGGGCTACACCTTC. Its translation: CASSIALDREGYTF.

The rearrangement links TRBV2 to TRBJ1-1, with no clear D. Trimming pared 6 bases from V and 4 bases from J, leaving 12 bases between. Germline V gene data show CDR1 as SNHLY and CDR2 as FYNNEI. This CDR3 contains 13 residues. The CDR3 is CASRAPGSTEAFF. The CDR3 nucleotides are TGTGCCAGCAGGGCCCCGGGGAGCACTGAAGCTTTCTTT.